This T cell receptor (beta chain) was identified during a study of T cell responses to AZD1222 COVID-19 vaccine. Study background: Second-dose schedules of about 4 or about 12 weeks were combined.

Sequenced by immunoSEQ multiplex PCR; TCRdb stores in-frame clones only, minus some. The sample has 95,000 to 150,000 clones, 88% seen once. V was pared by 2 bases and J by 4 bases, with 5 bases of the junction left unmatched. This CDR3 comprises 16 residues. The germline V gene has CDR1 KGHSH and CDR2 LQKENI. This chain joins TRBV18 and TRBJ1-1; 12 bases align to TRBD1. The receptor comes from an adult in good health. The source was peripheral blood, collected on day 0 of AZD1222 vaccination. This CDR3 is CASSPGTGGAGTEAFF. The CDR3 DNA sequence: TGTGCCAGCTCACCAGGGACAGGGGGCGCGGGCACTGAAGCTTTCTTT.